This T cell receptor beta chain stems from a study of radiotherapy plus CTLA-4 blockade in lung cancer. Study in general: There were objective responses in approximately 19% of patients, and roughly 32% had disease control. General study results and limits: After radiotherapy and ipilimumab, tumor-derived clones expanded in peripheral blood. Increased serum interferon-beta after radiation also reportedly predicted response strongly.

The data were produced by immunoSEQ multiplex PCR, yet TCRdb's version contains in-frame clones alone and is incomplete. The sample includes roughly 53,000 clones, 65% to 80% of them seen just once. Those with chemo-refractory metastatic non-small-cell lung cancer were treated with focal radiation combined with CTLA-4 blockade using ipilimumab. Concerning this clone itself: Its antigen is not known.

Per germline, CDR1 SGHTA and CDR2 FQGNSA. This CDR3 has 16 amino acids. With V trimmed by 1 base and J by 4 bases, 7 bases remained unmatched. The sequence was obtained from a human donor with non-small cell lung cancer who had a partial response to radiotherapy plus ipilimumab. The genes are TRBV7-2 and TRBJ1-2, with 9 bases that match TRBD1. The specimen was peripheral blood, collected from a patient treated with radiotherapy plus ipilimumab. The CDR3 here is CASSLGLGDRVYGYTF. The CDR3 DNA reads TGTGCCAGCAGCTTAGGGTTAGGGGACAGGGTCTATGGCTACACCTTC.